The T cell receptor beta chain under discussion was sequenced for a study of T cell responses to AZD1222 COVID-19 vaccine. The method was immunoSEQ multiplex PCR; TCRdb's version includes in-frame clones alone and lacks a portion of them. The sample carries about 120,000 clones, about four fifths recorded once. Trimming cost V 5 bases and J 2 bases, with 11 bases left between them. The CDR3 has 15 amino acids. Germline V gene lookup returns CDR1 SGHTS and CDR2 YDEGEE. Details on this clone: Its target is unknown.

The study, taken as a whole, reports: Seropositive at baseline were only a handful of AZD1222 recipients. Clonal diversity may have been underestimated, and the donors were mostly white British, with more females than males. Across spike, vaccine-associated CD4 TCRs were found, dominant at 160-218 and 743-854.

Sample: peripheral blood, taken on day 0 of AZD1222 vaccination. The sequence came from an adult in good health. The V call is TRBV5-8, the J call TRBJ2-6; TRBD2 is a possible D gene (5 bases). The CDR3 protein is CASSEGKAGANVLTF. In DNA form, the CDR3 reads TGTGCCAGCAGTGAGGGTAAGGCTGGGGCCAACGTCCTGACTTTC.